This T cell receptor beta chain was captured in a study of T cells in Graves' hyperthyroidism and ophthalmopathy. The J segment lost 6 bases and the V segment lost 0 bases, leaving 5 bases of the junction unmatched. This CDR3 is built from 15 residues. Germline V CDR1 and CDR2: SGHRS, YFSETQ. This clonotype was recorded a few times. Authors of the study amplified TCR beta CDR3 regions from RNA transcripts. The HTBI set primed first-round TCR CDR3 RT-PCR. TCRdb analysed the multiplex PCR reads with MiXCR anew, one entry per CDR3 protein. The top ten hold roughly 11% of the sample, which has roughly 380,000 distinct CDR3 sequences, 11% to 15% seen once. Patients counted as stable if ophthalmopathy did not develop within 18 months. Each patient was aged 18 to 65 and had newly diagnosed hyperthyroidism of under 2 months' duration. Uncontrolled infection, other autoimmune disease, pregnancy and lactation each barred patients from inclusion.

Sequenced material: blood. The chain couples TRBV5-1 to TRBJ2-2, with 7 bases lining up with TRBD1. This TCR came from a woman aged 55-70 years with Graves' hyperthyroidism. This CDR3 is CASSLVGQMAGELFF. DNA of the CDR3: TGCGCCAGCAGCTTGGTGGGACAGATGGCCGGGGAGCTGTTTTTT.